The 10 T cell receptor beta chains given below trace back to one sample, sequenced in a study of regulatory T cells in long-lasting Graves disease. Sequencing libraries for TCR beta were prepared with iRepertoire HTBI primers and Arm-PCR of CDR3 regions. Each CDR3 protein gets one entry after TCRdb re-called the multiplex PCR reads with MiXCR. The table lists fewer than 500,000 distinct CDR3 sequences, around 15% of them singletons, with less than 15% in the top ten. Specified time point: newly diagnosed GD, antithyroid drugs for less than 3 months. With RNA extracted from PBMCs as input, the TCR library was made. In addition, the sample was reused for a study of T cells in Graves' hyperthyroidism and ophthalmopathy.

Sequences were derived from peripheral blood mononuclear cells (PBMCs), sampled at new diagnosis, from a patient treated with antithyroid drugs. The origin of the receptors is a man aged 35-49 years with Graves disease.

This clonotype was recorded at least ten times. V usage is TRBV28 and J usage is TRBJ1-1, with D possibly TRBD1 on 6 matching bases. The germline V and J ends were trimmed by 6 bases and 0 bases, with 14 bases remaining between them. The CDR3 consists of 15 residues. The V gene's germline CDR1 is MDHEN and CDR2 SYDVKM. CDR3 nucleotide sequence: TGTGCCAGCAGCCTTACAGGGACAATGAACACTGAAGCTTTCTTT. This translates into CASSLTGTMNTEAFF. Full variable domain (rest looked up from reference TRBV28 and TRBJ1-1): DVKVTQSSRYLVKRTGEKVFLECVQDMDHENMFWYRQDPGLGLRLIYFSYDVKMKEKGDIPEGYSVSREKKERFSLILESASTNQTSMYLCASSLTGTMNTEAFFGQGTRLTVV.

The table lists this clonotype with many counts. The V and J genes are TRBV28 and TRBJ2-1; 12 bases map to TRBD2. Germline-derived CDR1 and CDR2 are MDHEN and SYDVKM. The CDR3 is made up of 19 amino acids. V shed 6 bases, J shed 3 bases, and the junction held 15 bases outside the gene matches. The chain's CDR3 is CASSPPGASGRAIYNEQFF. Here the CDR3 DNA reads TGTGCCAGCAGCCCACCGGGGGCTAGCGGGAGGGCCATCTACAATGAGCAGTTCTTC.

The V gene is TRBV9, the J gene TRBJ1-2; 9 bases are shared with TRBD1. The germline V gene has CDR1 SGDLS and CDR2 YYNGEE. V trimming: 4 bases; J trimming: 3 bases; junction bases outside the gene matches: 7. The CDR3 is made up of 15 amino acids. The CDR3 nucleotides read TGTGCCAGCAGCCCATGGGACAGGGTGGACTATGGCTACACCTTC. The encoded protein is CASSPWDRVDYGYTF.

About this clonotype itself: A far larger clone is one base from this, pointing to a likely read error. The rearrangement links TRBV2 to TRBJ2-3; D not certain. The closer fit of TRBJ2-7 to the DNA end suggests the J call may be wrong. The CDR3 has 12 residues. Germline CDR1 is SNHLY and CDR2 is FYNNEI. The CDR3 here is CTSSLQSYEQYF. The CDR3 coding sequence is TGTACCAGCAGTCTACAGAGCTACGAGCAGTACTTC.

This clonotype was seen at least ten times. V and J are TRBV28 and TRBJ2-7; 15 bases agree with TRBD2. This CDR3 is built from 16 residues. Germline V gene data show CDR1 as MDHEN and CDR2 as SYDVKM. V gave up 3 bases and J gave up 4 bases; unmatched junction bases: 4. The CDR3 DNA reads TGTGCCAGCAGTTTGTCGGGGACTAGCGGGAGGTACGAGCAGTACTTC. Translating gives CASSLSGTSGRYEQYF.

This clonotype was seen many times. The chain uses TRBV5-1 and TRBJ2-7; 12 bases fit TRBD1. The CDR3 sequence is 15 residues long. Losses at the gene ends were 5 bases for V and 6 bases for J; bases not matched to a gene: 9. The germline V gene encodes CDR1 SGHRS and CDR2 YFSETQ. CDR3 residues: CASRKTGQGASEQYF. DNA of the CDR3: TGCGCCAGCAGGAAGACGGGACAGGGGGCGTCCGAGCAGTACTTC.

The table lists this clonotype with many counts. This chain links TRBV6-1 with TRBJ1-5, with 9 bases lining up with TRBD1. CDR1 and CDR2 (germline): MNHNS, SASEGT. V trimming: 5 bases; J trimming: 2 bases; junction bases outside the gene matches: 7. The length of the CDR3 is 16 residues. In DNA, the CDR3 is TGTGCCAGCAGTCCGGGGACAGGGAGAGGCAATCAGCCCCAGCATTTT. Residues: CASSPGTGRGNQPQHF.

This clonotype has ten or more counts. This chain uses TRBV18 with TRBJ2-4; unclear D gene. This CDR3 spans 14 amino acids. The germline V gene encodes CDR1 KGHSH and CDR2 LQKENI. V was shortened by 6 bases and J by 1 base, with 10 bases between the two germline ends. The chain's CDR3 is CASSPLGAKNIQYF. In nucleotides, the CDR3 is TGTGCCAGCTCTCCTCTGGGTGCCAAAAACATTCAGTACTTC.

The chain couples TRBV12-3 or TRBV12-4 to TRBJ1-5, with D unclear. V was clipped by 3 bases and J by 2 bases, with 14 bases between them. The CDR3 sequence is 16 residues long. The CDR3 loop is CASSFMTPSRNQPQHF. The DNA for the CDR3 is TGTGCCAGCAGTTTCATGACACCCTCGCGCAATCAGCCCCAGCATTTT.

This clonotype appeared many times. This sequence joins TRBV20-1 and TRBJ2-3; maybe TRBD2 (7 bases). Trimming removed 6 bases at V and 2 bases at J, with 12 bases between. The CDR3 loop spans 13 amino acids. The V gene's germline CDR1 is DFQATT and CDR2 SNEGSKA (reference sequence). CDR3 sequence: CSAGGRVTDTQYF. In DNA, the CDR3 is TGCAGTGCCGGGGGGCGGGTCACAGATACGCAGTATTTT.